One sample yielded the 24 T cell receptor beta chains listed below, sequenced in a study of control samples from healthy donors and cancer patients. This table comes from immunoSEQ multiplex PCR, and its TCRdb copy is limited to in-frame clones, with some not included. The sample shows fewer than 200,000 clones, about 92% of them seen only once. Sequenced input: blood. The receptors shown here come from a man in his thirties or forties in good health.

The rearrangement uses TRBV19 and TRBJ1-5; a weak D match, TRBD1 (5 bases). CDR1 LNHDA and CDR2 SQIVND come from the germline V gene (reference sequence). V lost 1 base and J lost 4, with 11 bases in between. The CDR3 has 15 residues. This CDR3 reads CASSIAGRGNQPQHF. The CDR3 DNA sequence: TGTGCCAGTAGTATAGCGGGGAGGGGAAATCAGCCCCAGCATTTT.

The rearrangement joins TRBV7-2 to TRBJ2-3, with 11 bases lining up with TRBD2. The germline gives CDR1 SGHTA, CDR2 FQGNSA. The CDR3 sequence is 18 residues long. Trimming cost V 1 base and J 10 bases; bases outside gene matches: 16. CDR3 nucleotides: TGTGCCAGCAGCTTAGTACCTCCTAGCGGGGGGCCCCTATTAGCGCAGTATTTT. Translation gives CASSLVPPSGGPLLAQYF.

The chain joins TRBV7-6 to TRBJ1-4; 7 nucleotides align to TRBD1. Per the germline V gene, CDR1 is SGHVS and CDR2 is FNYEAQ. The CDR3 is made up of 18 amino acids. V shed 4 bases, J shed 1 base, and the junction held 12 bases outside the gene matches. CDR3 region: CASSSDREGLGTNEKLFF. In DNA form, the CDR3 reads TGTGCCAGCAGCTCCGACAGGGAGGGGTTGGGAACTAATGAAAAACTGTTTTTT.

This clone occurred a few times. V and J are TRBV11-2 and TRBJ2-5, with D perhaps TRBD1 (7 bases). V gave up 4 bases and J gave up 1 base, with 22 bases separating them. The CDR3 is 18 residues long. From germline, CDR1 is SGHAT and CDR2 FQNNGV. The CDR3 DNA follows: TGTGCCAGCAGCTCCATTAGGGGGCCCCGGGGGACCCAAGAGACCCAGTACTTC. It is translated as CASSSIRGPRGTQETQYF.

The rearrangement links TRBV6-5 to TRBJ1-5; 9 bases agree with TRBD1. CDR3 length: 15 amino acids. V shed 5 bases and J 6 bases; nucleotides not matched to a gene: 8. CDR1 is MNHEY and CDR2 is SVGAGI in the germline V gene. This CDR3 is CASSNRQGVGQPQHF. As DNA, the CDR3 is TGTGCCAGCAGTAACCGACAGGGGGTGGGTCAGCCCCAGCATTTT.

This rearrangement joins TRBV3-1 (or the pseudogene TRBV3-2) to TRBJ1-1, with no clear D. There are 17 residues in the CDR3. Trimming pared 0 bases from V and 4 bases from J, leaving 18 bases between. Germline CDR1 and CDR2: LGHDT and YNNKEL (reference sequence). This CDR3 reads CASSQDFRRTPGTEAFF. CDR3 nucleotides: TGTGCCAGCAGCCAAGATTTCCGGAGAACTCCGGGCACTGAAGCTTTCTTT.

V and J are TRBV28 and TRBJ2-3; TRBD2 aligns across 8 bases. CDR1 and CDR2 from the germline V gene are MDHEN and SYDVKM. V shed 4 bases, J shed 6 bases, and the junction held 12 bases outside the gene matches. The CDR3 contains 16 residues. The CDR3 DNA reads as TGTGCCAGCAGTTCCCCCCAGCGGGGGCGCCGGGATACGCAGTATTTT. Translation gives CASSSPQRGRRDTQYF.

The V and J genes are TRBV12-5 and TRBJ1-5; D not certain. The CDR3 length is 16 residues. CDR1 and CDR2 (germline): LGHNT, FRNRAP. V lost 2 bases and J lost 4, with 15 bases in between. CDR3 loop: CASGLTAGSINQPQHF. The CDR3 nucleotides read TGTGCTAGTGGTTTGACAGCCGGGTCAATAAATCAGCCCCAGCATTTT.

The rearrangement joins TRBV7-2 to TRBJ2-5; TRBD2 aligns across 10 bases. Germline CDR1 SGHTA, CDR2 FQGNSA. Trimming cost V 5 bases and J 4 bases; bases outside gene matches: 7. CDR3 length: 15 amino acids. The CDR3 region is CASSNSGGALETQYF. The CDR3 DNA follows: TGTGCCAGCAGCAACAGCGGGGGGGCCTTAGAGACCCAGTACTTC. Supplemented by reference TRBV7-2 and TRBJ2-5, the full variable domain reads GAGVSQSPSNKVTEKGKDVELRCDPISGHTALYWYRQSLGQGLEFLIYFQGNSAPDKSGLPSDRFSAERTGGSVSTLTIQRTQQEDSAVYLCASSNSGGALETQYFGPGTRLLVL.

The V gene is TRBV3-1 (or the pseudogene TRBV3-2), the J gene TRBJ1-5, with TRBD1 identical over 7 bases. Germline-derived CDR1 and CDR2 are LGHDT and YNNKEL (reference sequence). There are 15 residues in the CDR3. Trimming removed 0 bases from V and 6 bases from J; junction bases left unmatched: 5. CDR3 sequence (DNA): TGTGCCAGCAGCCAAGATCCAGGGGGGGGTCAGCCCCAGCATTTT. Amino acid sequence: CASSQDPGGGQPQHF.

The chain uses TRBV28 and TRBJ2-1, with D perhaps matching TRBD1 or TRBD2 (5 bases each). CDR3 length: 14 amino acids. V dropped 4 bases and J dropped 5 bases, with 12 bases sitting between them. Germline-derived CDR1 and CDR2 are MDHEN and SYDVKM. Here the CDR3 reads CASSSQMGHNEQFF. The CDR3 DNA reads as TGTGCCAGCAGTTCGCAGATGGGACACAATGAGCAGTTCTTC.

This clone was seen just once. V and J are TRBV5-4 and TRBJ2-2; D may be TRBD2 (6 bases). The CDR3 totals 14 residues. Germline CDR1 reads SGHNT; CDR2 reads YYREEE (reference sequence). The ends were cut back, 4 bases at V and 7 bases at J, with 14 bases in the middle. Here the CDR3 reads CASSVTRGGGELFF. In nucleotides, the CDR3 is TGTGCCAGCAGCGTAACACGGGGAGGCGGGGAGCTGTTTTTT.

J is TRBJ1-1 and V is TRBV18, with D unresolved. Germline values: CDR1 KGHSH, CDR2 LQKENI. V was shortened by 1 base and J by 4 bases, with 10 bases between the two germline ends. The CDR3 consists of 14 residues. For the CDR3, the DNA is TGTGCCAGCTCACCACAGGCCTCTCGCACTGAAGCTTTCTTT. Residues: CASSPQASRTEAFF.

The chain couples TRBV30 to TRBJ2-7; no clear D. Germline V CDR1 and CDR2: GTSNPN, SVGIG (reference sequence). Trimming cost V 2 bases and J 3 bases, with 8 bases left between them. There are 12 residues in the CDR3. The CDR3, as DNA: TGTGCCTGGAGTCCAGACGGCTACGAGCAGTACTTC. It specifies CAWSPDGYEQYF.

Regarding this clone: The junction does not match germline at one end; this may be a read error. CDR3 nucleotide sequence: TGTGCCAGCACCCCCCCAGCGGCTAGCACAGGTACGCAGTATTTT. It specifies CASTPPAASTGTQYF. The rearrangement uses TRBV28 and TRBJ2-3; the D gene could be TRBD1 or TRBD2 (5 bases each). The CDR3 runs 15 residues. Germline values: CDR1 MDHEN, CDR2 SYDVKM.

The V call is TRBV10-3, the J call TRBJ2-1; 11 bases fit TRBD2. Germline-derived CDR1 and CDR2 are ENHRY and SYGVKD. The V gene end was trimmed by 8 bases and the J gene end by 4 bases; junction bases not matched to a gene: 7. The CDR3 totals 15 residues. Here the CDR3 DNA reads TGTGCCATCGCGAGTAGCGGGAGGGTATACAATGAGCAGTTCTTC. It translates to CAIASSGRVYNEQFF.

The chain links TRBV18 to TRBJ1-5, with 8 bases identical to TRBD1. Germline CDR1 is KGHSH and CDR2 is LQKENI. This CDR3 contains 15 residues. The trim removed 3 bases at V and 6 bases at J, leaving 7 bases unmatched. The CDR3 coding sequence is TGTGCCAGCTCACCGGCACAGGGGGTTGTTCAGCCCCAGCATTTT. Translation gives CASSPAQGVVQPQHF. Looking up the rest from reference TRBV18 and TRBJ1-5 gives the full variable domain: NAGVMQNPRHLVRRRGQEARLRCSPMKGHSHVYWYRQLPEEGLKFMVYLQKENIIDESGMPKERFSAEFPKEGPSILRIQQVVRGDSAAYFCASSPAQGVVQPQHFGDGTRLSIL.

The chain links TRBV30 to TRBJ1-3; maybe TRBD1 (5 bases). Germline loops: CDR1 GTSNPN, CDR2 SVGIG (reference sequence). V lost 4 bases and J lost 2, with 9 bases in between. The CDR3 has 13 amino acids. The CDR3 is CAWTEGTGNTIYF. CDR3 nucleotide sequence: TGTGCCTGGACTGAGGGGACTGGAAACACCATATATTTT. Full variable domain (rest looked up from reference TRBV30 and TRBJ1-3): SQTIHQWPATLVQPVGSPLSLECTVEGTSNPNLYWYRQAAGRGLQLLFYSVGIGQISSEVPQNLSASRPQDRQFILSSKKLLLSDSGFYLCAWTEGTGNTIYFGEGSWLTVV.

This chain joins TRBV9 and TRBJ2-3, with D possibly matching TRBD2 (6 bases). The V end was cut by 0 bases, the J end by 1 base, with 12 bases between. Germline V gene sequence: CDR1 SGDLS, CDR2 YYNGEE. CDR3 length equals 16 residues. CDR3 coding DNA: TGTGCCAGCAGCGTAGGGGCCAGGAGGGGCACAGATACGCAGTATTTT. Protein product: CASSVGARRGTDTQYF. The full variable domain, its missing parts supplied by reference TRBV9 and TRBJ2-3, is DSGVTQTPKHLITATGQRVTLRCSPRSGDLSVYWYQQSLDQGLQFLIQYYNGEERAKGNILERFSAQQFPDLHSELNLSSLELGDSALYFCASSVGARRGTDTQYFGPGTRLTVL.

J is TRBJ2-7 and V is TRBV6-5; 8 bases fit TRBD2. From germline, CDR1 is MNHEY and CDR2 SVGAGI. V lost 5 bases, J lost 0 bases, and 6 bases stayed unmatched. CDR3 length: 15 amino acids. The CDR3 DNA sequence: TGTGCCAGCAGTACCCCGGGACTAGGCTCCTACGAGCAGTACTTC. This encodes CASSTPGLGSYEQYF.

CDR3 in amino acids: CASSQGTGREKLFF. CDR3 DNA sequence: TGCGCCAGCAGCCAGGGGACAGGGAGGGAAAAACTGTTTTTT. The chain uses TRBV4-3 and TRBJ1-4; TRBD1 agrees at 9 bases. This CDR3 spans 14 amino acids. The J segment lost 8 bases and the V segment lost 3 bases, leaving 4 bases of the junction unmatched. Germline V CDR1 and CDR2: LGHNA, YSLEER.

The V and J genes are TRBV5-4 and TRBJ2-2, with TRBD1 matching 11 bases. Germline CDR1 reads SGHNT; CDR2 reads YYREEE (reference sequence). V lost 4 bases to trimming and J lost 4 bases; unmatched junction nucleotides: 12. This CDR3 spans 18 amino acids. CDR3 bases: TGTGCCAGCAGCGCGAGGACAGGGGGCGACCGGGGCACCGGGGAGCTGTTTTTT. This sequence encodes CASSARTGGDRGTGELFF.

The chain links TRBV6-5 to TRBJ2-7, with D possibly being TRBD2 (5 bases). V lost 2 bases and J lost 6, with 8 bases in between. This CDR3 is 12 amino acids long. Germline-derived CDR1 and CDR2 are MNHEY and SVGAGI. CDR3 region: CASSYQRGEQYF. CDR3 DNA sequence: TGTGCCAGCAGTTACCAACGGGGCGAGCAGTACTTC.

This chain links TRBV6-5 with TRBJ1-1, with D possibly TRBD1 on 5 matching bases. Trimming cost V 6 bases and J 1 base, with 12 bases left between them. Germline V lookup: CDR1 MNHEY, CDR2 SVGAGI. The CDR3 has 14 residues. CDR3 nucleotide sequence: TGTGCCAGCAGGAGGGGAGGGACGAACACTGAAGCTTTCTTT. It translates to CASRRGGTNTEAFF.